Listed below are T cell receptor beta chains from one sample, sequenced in a study of blood T cell repertoires in COVID-19. Data came from immunoSEQ multiplex PCR; TCRdb stores just in-frame clones and leaves some out. Of about 97,000 clones listed, 78% are singletons. Sequenced: peripheral blood. These TCRs come from a man aged 60-69 years with active or convalescent COVID-19. CDR3s include the opening cysteine and the closing phenylalanine or tryptophan. The D gene is left open where the match is weak. Rows give clone size only sometimes, using once, few, many, or a class for an expanded clone.

v_call	clone_size	j_call	d_call	cdr3_nt	cdr3_aa
TRBV15	once	TRBJ1-1	.	TGTGCCACCAGCACCTCGAACACTGAAGCTTTCTTT	CATSTSNTEAFF
TRBV14	once	TRBJ2-7	TRBD1	TGTGCCAGCAGCCAATGGACAGGCTCCTACGAGCAGTACTTC	CASSQWTGSYEQYF
TRBV10-2	.	TRBJ1-3	.	TGCGCCAGCAGTCGGTCAGGGGAGTCTGGAAACACCATATATTTT	CASSRSGESGNTIYF
TRBV18	.	TRBJ2-1	TRBD2	TGTGCCAGCTCATCCCTTAGCGGGAGCTCCTACAATGAGCAGTTCTTC	CASSSLSGSSYNEQFF
TRBV5-1	few	TRBJ2-1	TRBD2	TGCGCCAGCAGCTTGGAGGGACTAGCGGGAGTCGATGAGCAGTTCTTC	CASSLEGLAGVDEQFF
TRBV6-5	.	TRBJ1-3	.	TGTGCCAGCAGTTACGGGTCAGGGGCCTGGGGAAACACCATATATTTT	CASSYGSGAWGNTIYF
TRBV3-1/TRBV3-2	.	TRBJ2-3	TRBD2	TGTGCCAGCAGCTCCCTTGCCGGGCTAGCGGGAACCGATACGCAGTATTTT	CASSSLAGLAGTDTQYF
TRBV3-1/TRBV3-2	.	TRBJ1-1	TRBD1	TGTGCCAGCAGCAAGGACAGGGTAAGATACACTGAAGCTTTCTTT	CASSKDRVRYTEAFF
TRBV27	.	TRBJ1-4	.	TGTGCCAGCAGTTTACAGATGCGGGACGCAACTAATGAAAAACTGTTTTTT	CASSLQMRDATNEKLFF
TRBV6-5	.	TRBJ1-2	TRBD1	TGTGCCAGCACCCTAAGACAGGGACGGGCCTATGGCTACACCTTC	CASTLRQGRAYGYTF
TRBV7-9	.	TRBJ2-1	TRBD1	TGTGCCAGCAGCTCACCCCTACAGGGGAATGAGCAGTTCTTC	CASSSPLQGNEQFF
TRBV7-2	few	TRBJ2-5	.	TGTGCCAGCAGCCCCCACCGGGGTCAAGAGACCCAGTACTTC	CASSPHRGQETQYF
TRBV5-1	once	TRBJ2-1	.	TGCGCCAGCAGCTTGGGGACTGTTTACAATGAGCAGTTCTTC	CASSLGTVYNEQFF
TRBV7-2	.	TRBJ1-1	.	TGTGCCAGCAGCAGCTCAGGGTACACTGAAGCTTTCTTT	CASSSSGYTEAFF
TRBV3-1/TRBV3-2	.	TRBJ2-7	TRBD2	TGTGCCAGCAGCCTCGGACTAGCGGGCTCCTACGAGCAGTACTTC	CASSLGLAGSYEQYF
TRBV7-9	.	TRBJ1-4	.	TGTGCCAGCAGCCGACGGGTGCAGGGTTGGGAAAAACTGTTTTTT	CASSRRVQGWEKLFF
TRBV6-5	.	TRBJ1-1	.	TGTGCCAGCAGTTACTCGATCGGGGATGGCACTGAAGCTTTCTTT	CASSYSIGDGTEAFF
TRBV30	.	TRBJ2-3	.	TGTGCCTGGACCCCCCTCGCGGGACGAGTAGATACGCAGTATTTT	CAWTPLAGRVDTQYF
TRBV12-3/TRBV12-4	.	TRBJ1-6	.	TGTGCCAGCAGTTTGAGACTGAGTTCACCCCTCCACTTT	CASSLRLSSPLHF
TRBV7-9	few	TRBJ2-4	.	TGTGCCAGCAGCTTAGAGGGGCTTCGGGCCAAAAACATTCAGTACTTC	CASSLEGLRAKNIQYF
TRBV6-5	.	TRBJ2-3	TRBD1	TGTGCCAGCAGTCCGGACAGGGCCACAGATACGCAGTATTTT	CASSPDRATDTQYF
TRBV7-2	once	TRBJ2-1	TRBD2	TGTGCCAGCAAAACACCCGGACTAGGGGAGCAGTTCTTC	CASKTPGLGEQFF
TRBV7-2	.	TRBJ1-5	.	TGTGCCAGCAGCTTAGTGGGAGGTAATCAGCCCCAGCATTTT	CASSLVGGNQPQHF
TRBV3-1/TRBV3-2	.	TRBJ1-2	TRBD1	TGTGCCAGCAGCCAAGCGGGGACAGGGAATTATGGCTACACCTTC	CASSQAGTGNYGYTF
TRBV12-5	.	TRBJ2-3	.	TGTGCTAGTACGGTGGCGGAGGCGGGCACAGATACGCAGTATTTT	CASTVAEAGTDTQYF
TRBV5-1	.	TRBJ2-2	.	TGCGCCAGCAGCTTGGATAGCGCGAACACCGGGGAGCTGTTTTTT	CASSLDSANTGELFF
TRBV19	.	TRBJ1-1	.	TGTGCCAGTAAGAGGGGACATCGGCTAGTGGCTTTCTTT	CASKRGHRLVAFF
TRBV5-6	.	TRBJ2-2	.	TGTGCCAGCAGCTACCCGGTATTGACAGGCCCAGGGGCATCCGGGGAGCTGTTTTTT	CASSYPVLTGPGASGELFF
TRBV6-2/TRBV6-3	.	TRBJ2-3	TRBD1	TGTGCCAGCAGCCCGGGACAGAACACAGATACGCAGTATTTT	CASSPGQNTDTQYF
TRBV11-2	.	TRBJ1-1	TRBD1	TGTGCCAGCAGCCGAGGGGGCACCACTGAAGCTTTCTTT	CASSRGGTTEAFF
TRBV6-5	.	TRBJ1-2	TRBD1	TGTGCCAGCACCCGGACAGGGGCTAACTATGGCTACACCTTC	CASTRTGANYGYTF